The clone carrying this T cell receptor (beta chain) appeared many times. Its antigen is currently unknown. The CDR3 sequence is 20 residues long. Germline V CDR1 and CDR2: MDHEN, SYDVKM. The junction had 21 bases not matched to a gene; V was cut back by 5 bases and J by 0 bases. The data are from a study of regulatory T cells in long-lasting Graves disease. Time point defined: persistent/refractory GD, antithyroid drugs over 5 years with positive TRAb. The TCR library was made from RNA that had been extracted from PBMCs in TRIzol. Broader study findings: Investigators studied peripheral blood only, not thyroid tissue.

The authors built TCR beta libraries using iRepertoire HTBI primers and Arm-PCR of CDR3 regions. In TCRdb, the multiplex PCR reads were re-called with MiXCR into one record per CDR3 protein. Found here are about 340,000 distinct CDR3 sequences, about 20% of them singletons; the top ten hold around 30%. The starting material was peripheral blood mononuclear cells (PBMCs), obtained when the disease was refractory, from a patient treated with antithyroid drugs. V gene TRBV28 combines with J gene TRBJ1-1; TRBD1 aligns across 7 bases. The source is a female donor with Graves disease. The CDR3 here is CASSESDLYRGRDMNTEAFF. In nucleotides, the CDR3 is TGTGCCAGCAGTGAGAGCGACCTCTACAGGGGACGGGATATGAACACTGAAGCTTTCTTT.